These 10 T cell receptor beta chains originate from one sample sequenced in a study of neurological immune-mediated disorders. TCRdb re-analysed the 5' RACE reads in MiXCR, keeping a single row per CDR3 protein. The sample consists of around 30,000 distinct CDR3 sequences, over 3.5% of them appearing once. Sequences were obtained from CD4+ T cells from blood. The receptors derive from a woman aged 40 to 50 in good health.

The genes are TRBV5-1 and TRBJ1-1; D gene uncertain. This CDR3 spans 15 amino acids. The V and J ends lost 0 bases and 3 bases respectively, with 12 bases between them. The germline V gene has CDR1 SGHRS and CDR2 YFSETQ. Here the CDR3 DNA reads TGCGCCAGCAGCTTGGGGTTCTCATCGGACACTGAAGCTTTCTTT. Amino acid sequence: CASSLGFSSDTEAFF.

There are many counts of this clonotype. The gene calls are TRBV20-1 and TRBJ2-5; 10 nucleotides match TRBD2. Germline CDR1 is DFQATT and CDR2 is SNEGSKA (reference sequence). Trimming at V came to 5 bases and at J to 2 bases, leaving 8 bases not matched to a gene. CDR3 size: 15 residues. Here the CDR3 DNA reads TGCAGTGCTGCCACTAGCGGGGTGATACAAGAGACCCAGTACTTC. It translates to CSAATSGVIQETQYF.

There are many counts of this clonotype. This chain uses TRBV7-6 with TRBJ2-1, with a weak D call TRBD1 (5 bases). V dropped 1 base and J dropped 9 bases, with 16 bases sitting between them. Germline CDR1 is SGHVS and CDR2 is FNYEAQ. This CDR3 has 15 amino acids. The CDR3 here is CASSLGLDSPSEQFF. The CDR3 DNA reads TGTGCCAGCAGCTTAGGGCTTGACAGCCCATCTGAGCAGTTCTTC.

This clonotype was observed at least ten times. This sequence joins TRBV10-3 and TRBJ2-4; D ambiguous. Germline V CDR1 and CDR2: ENHRY, SYGVKD. The CDR3 is made up of 13 amino acids. V lost 10 bases to trimming and J lost 7 bases, with 17 bases between them. CDR3 protein: CATHPEGGNIQYF. CDR3 in DNA: TGTGCCACACACCCCGAAGGTGGCAACATTCAGTACTTC.

This clonotype was picked up many times. The chain is built from TRBV24-1 and TRBJ2-2; D is unresolved. Per the germline V gene, CDR1 is KGHDR and CDR2 is SFDVKD. Deletions cut 8 bases from V and 6 bases from J, with 18 bases between. This CDR3 is built from 15 residues. The CDR3 loop is CATNPMRSSPGELFF. In DNA form, the CDR3 reads TGTGCCACCAATCCCATGCGGAGCTCTCCCGGGGAGCTGTTTTTT.

A single count supports this clonotype. J is TRBJ2-7 and V is TRBV28, with no clear D. Germline V gene lookup returns CDR1 MDHEN and CDR2 SYDVKM. CDR3 length equals 16 residues. Trimming cost V 3 bases and J 5 bases, with 20 bases left between them. In DNA form, the CDR3 reads TGTGCCAGCAGTTTTAGCCCCCCCGCCTCCTACAACGAGCAGTACTTC. Amino acids: CASSFSPPASYNEQYF.

This clonotype was detected ten times or more. V and J are TRBV5-1 and TRBJ1-2, with D perhaps matching TRBD1 (5 bases). Germline CDR1 and CDR2: SGHRS and YFSETQ. The V end was cut by 1 base, the J end by 1 base, with 20 bases between. The CDR3 extends over 18 amino acids. DNA for the CDR3: TGCGCCAGCAGCTTGACAGGCGGACACGCCGAAGTTAACTATGGCTACACCTTC. It specifies CASSLTGGHAEVNYGYTF.

This clonotype has ten or more counts. The gene calls are TRBV20-1 and TRBJ2-1; 10 nucleotides agree with TRBD2. This CDR3 is built from 14 residues. With 0 bases clipped from V and 10 bases from J, the junction kept 6 bases outside the gene matches. CDR1 DFQATT and CDR2 SNEGSKA come from the germline V gene (reference sequence). The CDR3 region is CSARDFLAGVEQFF. As DNA, the CDR3 is TGCAGTGCTAGAGATTTCCTAGCGGGAGTCGAGCAGTTCTTC.

This clonotype was recorded many times. V usage is TRBV5-1 and J usage is TRBJ2-1; 12 nucleotides line up with TRBD2. V gave up 7 bases and J gave up 10 bases; unmatched junction bases: 15. Germline V CDR1 and CDR2: SGHRS, YFSETQ. The CDR3 runs 16 residues. CDR3 in amino acids: CASQILTSGGFGEQFF. The CDR3 DNA sequence: TGCGCCAGCCAAATTCTGACTAGCGGGGGATTCGGCGAGCAGTTCTTC.

This clonotype was picked up many times. The J gene is TRBJ2-1, the V gene TRBV5-1, with D tentatively TRBD2 (5 bases). The CDR3 loop spans 14 amino acids. CDR1 is SGHRS and CDR2 is YFSETQ in the germline V gene. V lost 4 bases and J 5 bases, leaving 13 bases between the germline ends. The CDR3 reads CASSLQLGNNEQFF. The CDR3 region has the DNA TGCGCCAGCAGCCTACAACTAGGCAACAATGAGCAGTTCTTC. The complete variable domain, with remaining parts taken from reference TRBV5-1 and TRBJ2-1, reads KAGVTQTPRYLIKTRGQQVTLSCSPISGHRSVSWYQQTPGQGLQFLFEYFSETQRNKGNFPGRFSGRQFSNSRSEMNVSTLELGDSALYLCASSLQLGNNEQFFGPGTRLTVL.